This T cell receptor beta chain was sequenced during a study of metastatic and nonmetastatic thyroid tumors. MiXCR was used by TCRdb to re-call the PCR reads. This table holds just over 15,000 clones, nearly 35% found once. The CDR3 contains 15 residues. V lost 0 bases and J 2 bases, leaving 9 bases between the germline ends. Germline-derived CDR1 and CDR2 are LGHNA and YSLEER. Thyroid surgery was preceded by no treatment in any patient. The chain combines TRBV4-3 with TRBJ2-3; no definite D call. The sequence came from a male donor with papillary thyroid cancer or a benign thyroid nodule (not recorded which). Some clones in this sample may be carry-over from other donors' samples. Specimen: tumor tissue. In nucleotides, the CDR3 is TGCGCCAGCAGCCAAGATAAGGGTTACACAGATACGCAGTATTTT. Its translation is CASSQDKGYTDTQYF.